This TCR beta chain was observed in a study of Tregs in tolerant kidney transplant recipients. Germline loops: CDR1 SGHTA, CDR2 FQGTGA. V shed 2 bases and J shed 4 bases, with 20 bases lying between them. CDR3 length: 18 residues. Whole-study results and caveats: Biological reproducibility was not directly addressed, but technical replication error appeared minimal. Antigen-driven expansion was suggested because donor-specific Tregs expanded more than all Tregs in tolerant patients. Changing PCR primers prevented nucleotide comparison between some patients' samples.

Comment on this clone: Its matching antigen is unknown. Coverage ceases 3 residues before the CDR3 finishes, and the germline J gene fills in the end.

TCRdb's table, derived via immunoSEQ multiplex PCR, lists solely in-frame clones and lacks some. This sample's table has under 40,000 clones. Unstimulated Tregs (CD4+CD25+CD127-) and CD4+CD25- non-Tregs were sorted from PBMCs. Sequences were derived from CD8+ T cells from blood, sampled before the transplant. V and J are TRBV7-3 and TRBJ2-2; no firm D call. The clonotype was recovered from a human donor who received a combined kidney and bone marrow transplant. The sequenced CDR3 bases are TGTGCCAGCAGCTTATCCCGCCATGCTAGGTTCGGCACCGGGGAG. It encodes CASSLSRHARFGTGE. The full CDR3 reads CASSLSRHARFGTGELFF.